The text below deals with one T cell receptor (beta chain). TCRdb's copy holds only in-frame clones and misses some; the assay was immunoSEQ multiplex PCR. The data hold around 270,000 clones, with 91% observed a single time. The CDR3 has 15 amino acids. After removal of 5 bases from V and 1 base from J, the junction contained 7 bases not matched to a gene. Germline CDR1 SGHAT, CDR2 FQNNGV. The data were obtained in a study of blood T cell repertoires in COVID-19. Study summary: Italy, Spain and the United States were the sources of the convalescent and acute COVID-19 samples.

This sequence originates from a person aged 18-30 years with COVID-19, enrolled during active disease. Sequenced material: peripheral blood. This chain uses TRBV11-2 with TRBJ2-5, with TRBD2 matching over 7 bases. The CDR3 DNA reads TGTGCCAGCAGCCTCCTGGGGGGGTTCCAAGAGACCCAGTACTTC. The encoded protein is CASSLLGGFQETQYF.